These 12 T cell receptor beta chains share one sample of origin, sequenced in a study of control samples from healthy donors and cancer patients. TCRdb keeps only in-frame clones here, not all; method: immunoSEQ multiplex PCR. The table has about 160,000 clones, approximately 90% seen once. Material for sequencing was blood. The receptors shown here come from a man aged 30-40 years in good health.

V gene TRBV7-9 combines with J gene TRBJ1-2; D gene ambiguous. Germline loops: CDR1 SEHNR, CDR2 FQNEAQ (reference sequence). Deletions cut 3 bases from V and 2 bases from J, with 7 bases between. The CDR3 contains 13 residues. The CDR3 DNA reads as TGTGCCAGCAGCTTCTCGCACAACTATGGCTACACCTTC. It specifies CASSFSHNYGYTF.

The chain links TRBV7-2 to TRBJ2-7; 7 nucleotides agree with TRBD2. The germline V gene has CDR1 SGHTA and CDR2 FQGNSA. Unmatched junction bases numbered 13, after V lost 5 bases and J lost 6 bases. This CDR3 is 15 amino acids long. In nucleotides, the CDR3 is TGTGCCAGCAGCGTAGTGGGAGGGCTTTCAAGCGAGCAGTACTTC. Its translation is CASSVVGGLSSEQYF.

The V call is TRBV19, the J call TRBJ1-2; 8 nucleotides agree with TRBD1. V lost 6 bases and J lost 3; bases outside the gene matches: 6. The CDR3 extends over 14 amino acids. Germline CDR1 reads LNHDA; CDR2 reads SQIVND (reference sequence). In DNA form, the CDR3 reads TGTGCCAGTAGCCGGACAGGGAACGACTATGGCTACACCTTC. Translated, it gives CASSRTGNDYGYTF.

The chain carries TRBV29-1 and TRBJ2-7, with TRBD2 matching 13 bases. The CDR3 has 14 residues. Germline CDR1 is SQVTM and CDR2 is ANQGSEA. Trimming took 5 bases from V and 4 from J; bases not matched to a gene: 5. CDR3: CSVTGLAGEYEQYF. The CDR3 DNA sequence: TGCAGCGTTACCGGACTAGCGGGAGAGTACGAGCAGTACTTC.

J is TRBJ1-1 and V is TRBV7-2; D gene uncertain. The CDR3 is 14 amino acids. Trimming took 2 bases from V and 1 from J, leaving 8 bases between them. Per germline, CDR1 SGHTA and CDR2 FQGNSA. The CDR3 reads CASSLLMSNTEAFF. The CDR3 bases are TGTGCCAGCAGCTTACTCATGTCGAACACTGAAGCTTTCTTT.

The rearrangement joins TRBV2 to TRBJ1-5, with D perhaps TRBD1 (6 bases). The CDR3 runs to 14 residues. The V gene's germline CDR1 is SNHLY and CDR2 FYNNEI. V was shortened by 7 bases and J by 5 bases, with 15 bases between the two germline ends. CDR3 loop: CASTTGTTHQPQHF. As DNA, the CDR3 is TGTGCCAGCACTACCGGGACAACTCATCAGCCCCAGCATTTT.

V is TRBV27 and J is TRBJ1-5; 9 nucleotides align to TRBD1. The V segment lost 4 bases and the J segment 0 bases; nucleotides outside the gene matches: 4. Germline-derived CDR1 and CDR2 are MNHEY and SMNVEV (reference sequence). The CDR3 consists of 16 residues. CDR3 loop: CASSSTDRGSNQPQHF. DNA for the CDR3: TGTGCCAGCAGTTCCACGGACAGGGGTAGCAATCAGCCCCAGCATTTT.

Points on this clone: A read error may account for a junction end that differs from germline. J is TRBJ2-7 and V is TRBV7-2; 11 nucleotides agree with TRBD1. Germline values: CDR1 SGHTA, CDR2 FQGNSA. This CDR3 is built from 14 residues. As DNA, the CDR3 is TGTGCCAGCAGCTACGGACAGGGGGCCTACGAGCAGCACTTC. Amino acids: CASSYGQGAYEQHF.

CDR3 in DNA: TGCGCCAGCAGCTTGAGGTCCCCGAACAATGAGCAGTTCTTC. Protein: CASSLRSPNNEQFF. The rearrangement uses TRBV5-1 and TRBJ2-1; D remains ambiguous. The V gene lost 1 base and the J gene lost 5 bases, with 10 bases spanning the gap. CDR1 and CDR2 from the germline V gene are SGHRS and YFSETQ. This CDR3 spans 14 amino acids.

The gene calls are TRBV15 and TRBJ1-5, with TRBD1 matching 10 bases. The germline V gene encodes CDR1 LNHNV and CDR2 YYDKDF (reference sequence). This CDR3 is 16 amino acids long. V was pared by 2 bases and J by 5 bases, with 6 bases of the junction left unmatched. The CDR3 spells CATSRNRDRGYQPQHF. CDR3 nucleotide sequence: TGTGCCACCAGCAGAAACCGGGACAGGGGTTATCAGCCCCAGCATTTT.

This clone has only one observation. In DNA form, the CDR3 reads TGTGCCAGCACAACGGGGTTTCAAGAGACCCAGTACTTC. Its translation is CASTTGFQETQYF. The genes are TRBV7-8 and TRBJ2-5; perhaps TRBD2 as D (5 bases). CDR3 length: 13 residues. The ends were cut back, 7 bases at V and 2 bases at J, with 11 bases in the middle. Germline lookup yields CDR1 SGHVS and CDR2 FQNEAQ.

For the CDR3, the DNA is TGTGCCAGCAGTGAAGATGGCAGCGATCAGCCCCAGCATTTT. It yields the protein CASSEDGSDQPQHF. The chain is built from TRBV2 and TRBJ1-5; unclear D gene. Germline V gene data show CDR1 as SNHLY and CDR2 as FYNNEI. V was pared by 1 base and J by 5 bases, with 9 bases between. CDR3 length: 14 residues.